This record covers a single T cell receptor (beta chain). What it binds is not known. The sample belongs to a study of OX40 agonist ivuxolimab in advanced cancers. The overall study: Partial responses were seen in three patients, one with hepatocellular carcinoma and two with cutaneous melanoma.

This CDR3 region has 13 residues. Germline CDR1 reads SGDLS; CDR2 reads YYNGEE. V was trimmed by 0 bases and J by 10 bases, leaving 14 bases between them. TCRdb's copy holds only in-frame clones and misses some; the assay was immunoSEQ multiplex PCR. The sample yields about 49,000 clones, approximately 84% seen once. Findings and caveats of the study: No antigen was identified for the clonally expanded peripheral T cells.

The chain combines TRBV9 with TRBJ2-7; a possible D gene is TRBD1 (6 bases). Sequenced here: CD4+ or CD8+ T cells sorted from blood, sampled in a trial of the OX40 agonist ivuxolimab. This TCR was sampled from an adult with an advanced solid tumor such as melanoma, head and neck, liver or kidney cancer. The CDR3 bases are TGTGCCAGCAGCGTAGACGGAGACAGGAACCAGTACTTC. Encoded protein: CASSVDGDRNQYF.